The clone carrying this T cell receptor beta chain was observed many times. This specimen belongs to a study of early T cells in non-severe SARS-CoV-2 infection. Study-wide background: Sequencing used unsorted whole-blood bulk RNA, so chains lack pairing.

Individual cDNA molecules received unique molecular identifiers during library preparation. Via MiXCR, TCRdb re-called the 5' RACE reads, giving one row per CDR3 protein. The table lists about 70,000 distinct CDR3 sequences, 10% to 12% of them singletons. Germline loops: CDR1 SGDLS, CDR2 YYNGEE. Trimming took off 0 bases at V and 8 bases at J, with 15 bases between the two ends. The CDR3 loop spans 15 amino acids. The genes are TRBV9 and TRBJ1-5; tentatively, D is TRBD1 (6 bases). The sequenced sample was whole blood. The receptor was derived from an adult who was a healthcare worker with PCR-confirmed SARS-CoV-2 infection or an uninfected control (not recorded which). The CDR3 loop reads CASSVGPTRGEPQHF. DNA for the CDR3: TGTGCCAGCAGCGTAGGCCCCACCAGGGGTGAGCCCCAGCATTTT.